Detailed here is one T cell receptor beta chain. The specificity of this receptor is unknown. No clone much larger than this one lies a single base away; base qualities are absent. Another Seattle source contributed samples from volunteer blood donors who had recovered from COVID-19. Collaborating institutions collected whole blood in K2EDTA tubes following their own protocols. For TCRbeta analysis, collaborators shipped samples in one of three forms: frozen whole blood, isolated PBMCs, or DNA extracted from either of those sample types. V ends up 7 bases short and J 11 bases short, with an unmatched junction base count of 19. Taken from the germline V gene, the CDR1 and CDR2 loops are MNHEY and SVGEGT. The CDR3, from cysteine to phenylalanine, totals 15 residues. Only the CDR3 DNA stays, 45 bases, in frame from base 1. TCRbeta CDR3 regions were amplified from genomic DNA by means of the immunoSEQ Assay, a bias-controlled multiplex PCR. The authors' analysis ran thus. The number of nucleated cells in each sample was estimated by amplification of reference gene primers within the assay. Sequence reads were collapsed and filtered to measure the absolute abundance of every unique TCRbeta CDR3 rearrangement. For each sample, productive Simpson clonality was calculated by taking the square root of Simpson's diversity index across productive rearrangements. TCRdb took over this immuneACCESS table, retaining in-frame rearrangements with V and J assigned. Such tables are incomplete; in checked studies, under half of the missing clones stem from an unresolved V gene, and the remainder is unexplained. Clone size and V and J calls were adopted from that table, with D and trimming inferred from the DNA. The sample yields 160,000 or so clones; roughly 90% were counted once. Roughly 4% of the sample comes from the top ten.

This record belongs to a study of blood T cell repertoires in COVID-19 (TCRdb year 2020). Turning to the overall study: Collaborator samples came from the United States, Italy and Spain and covered acute and convalescent phases of COVID-19. The prospective study material was composed of cDNA or gDNA derived from T cells, B-cell-depleted T cells, or PBMCs. The dataset comprised deeply sampled blood TCRbeta repertoires from subjects exposed to, actively infected with, or recovered from COVID-19. The repertoires were released in a freely available public database intended as a resource for research on the immune response to SARS-CoV-2. The samples were drawn from two sources: the first 160 participants of the ongoing ImmuneRACE study, and 950 to 1,500 subjects contributed by 6 global collaborators. Nearly every sample came with metadata listing a de-identified subject ID, COVID-19 status, age in years and sex. HLA class I and class II types, where available, came from metadata supplied by the sample provider rather than from assay-based typing. What the work shows at the level of the full study, not this receptor alone: The quantity of clinical and demographic metadata differed by source and by participant and was supplied without curation.

The V gene is TRBV6-2 or TRBV6-3 and the J gene is TRBJ1-1; 7 bases in between match TRBD1. What was sequenced was peripheral blood. The TCR was taken from a woman aged 60-70 years who had recovered from COVID-19. This receptor has the CDR3 CASIPGDRVAVWAFF. The nucleotides read TGTGCCAGCATCCCGGGCGACAGGGTGGCCGTTTGGGCTTTCTTT.